This TCR beta chain was retrieved from a study of T-cell reconstitution after alpha-beta-depleted transplantation in children. Whole-study findings and limits: Alpha-beta T cells present about two months after transplant were reported to originate from several hundred expanded graft clones. Certain patients had high TCRbeta diversity at day 60, and it came from recipient T cells and thymic progenitors that survived. T-cell counts and diversity at one year following transplant were attributed mainly to newly produced T cells.

Library preparation (for TCRbeta) was performed with unique molecular identifiers. From the PCR reads, TCRdb called clonotypes with MiXCR, one entry per CDR3 protein. Counted here are fewer than 750,000 distinct CDR3 sequences, about a quarter occurring once; the ten biggest clones make up around 36%. Trimming at V came to 2 bases and at J to 11 bases, leaving 5 bases not matched to a gene. Germline lookup yields CDR1 SGHRS and CDR2 YFSETQ. This CDR3 has 13 amino acids. A note on this clonotype: Its matching antigen is unknown.

The chain carries TRBV5-1 and TRBJ1-1, with TRBD1 matching over 11 bases. This specimen consisted of PBMCs, obtained before TCRalphabeta/CD19-depleted stem cell transplant. This TCR came from a boy under two years old with Wiskott-Aldrich syndrome, due to receive a stem cell transplant. The CDR3: CASSFGQGAGAFF. The CDR3 bases are TGCGCCAGCAGCTTTGGACAGGGGGCGGGTGCTTTCTTT.